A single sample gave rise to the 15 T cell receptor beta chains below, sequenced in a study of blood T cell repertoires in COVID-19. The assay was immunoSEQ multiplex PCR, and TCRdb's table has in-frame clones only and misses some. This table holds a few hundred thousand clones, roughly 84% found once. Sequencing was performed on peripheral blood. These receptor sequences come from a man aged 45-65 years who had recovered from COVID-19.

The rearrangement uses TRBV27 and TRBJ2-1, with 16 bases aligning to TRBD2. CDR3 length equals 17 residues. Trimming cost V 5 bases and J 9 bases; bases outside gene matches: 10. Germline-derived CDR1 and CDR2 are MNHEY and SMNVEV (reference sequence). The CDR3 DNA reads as TGTGCCAGCAGTCCCCACCTCGGGACTAGCGGGAGGGTTGAGCAGTTCTTC. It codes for CASSPHLGTSGRVEQFF.

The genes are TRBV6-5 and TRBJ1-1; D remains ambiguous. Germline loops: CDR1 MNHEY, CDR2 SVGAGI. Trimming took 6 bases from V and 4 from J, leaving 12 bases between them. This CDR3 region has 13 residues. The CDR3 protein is CASSTAVSTEAFF. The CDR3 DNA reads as TGTGCCAGCAGCACCGCGGTTTCCACTGAAGCTTTCTTT.

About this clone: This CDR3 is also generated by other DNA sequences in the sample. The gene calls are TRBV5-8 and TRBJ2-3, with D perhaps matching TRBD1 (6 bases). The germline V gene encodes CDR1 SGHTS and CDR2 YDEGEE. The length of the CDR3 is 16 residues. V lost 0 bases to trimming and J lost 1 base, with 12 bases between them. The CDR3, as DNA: TGTGCCAGCAGCTTGGTAGGGGGTTATGGCACAGATACGCAGTATTTT. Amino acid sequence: CASSLVGGYGTDTQYF.

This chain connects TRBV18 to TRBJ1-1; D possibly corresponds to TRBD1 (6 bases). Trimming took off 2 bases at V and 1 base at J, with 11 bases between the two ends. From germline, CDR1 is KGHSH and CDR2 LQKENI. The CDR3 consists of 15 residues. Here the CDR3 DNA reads TGTGCCAGCTCACCATTGACAGGAAGGAACACTGAAGCTTTCTTT. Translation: CASSPLTGRNTEAFF.

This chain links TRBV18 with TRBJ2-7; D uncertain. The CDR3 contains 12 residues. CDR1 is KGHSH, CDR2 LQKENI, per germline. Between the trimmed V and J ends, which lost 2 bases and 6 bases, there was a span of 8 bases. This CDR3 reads CASSPGQVEQYF. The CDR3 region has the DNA TGTGCCAGCTCACCAGGTCAGGTCGAGCAGTACTTC.

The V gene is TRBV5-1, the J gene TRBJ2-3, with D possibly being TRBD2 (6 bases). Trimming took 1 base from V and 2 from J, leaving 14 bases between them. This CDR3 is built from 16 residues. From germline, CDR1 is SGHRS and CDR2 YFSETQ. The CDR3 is CASSLSGSGVTDTQYF. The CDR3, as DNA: TGCGCCAGCAGCTTGAGCGGCTCGGGAGTCACAGATACGCAGTATTTT.

CDR3 nucleotides: TGTGCCAGCAGGGGGCGACTAGCGGGTATCTCCTACGAGCAGTACTTC. This encodes CASRGRLAGISYEQYF. The chain employs TRBV28 and TRBJ2-7; 10 bases fit TRBD2. V shed 6 bases and J 0 bases; nucleotides not matched to a gene: 8. The CDR3 runs 16 residues. CDR1 and CDR2 from the germline V gene are MDHEN and SYDVKM.

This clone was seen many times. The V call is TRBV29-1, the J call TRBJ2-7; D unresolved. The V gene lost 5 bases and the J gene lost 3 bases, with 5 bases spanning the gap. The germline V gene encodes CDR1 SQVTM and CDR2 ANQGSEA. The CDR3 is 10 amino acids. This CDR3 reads CSVSDYEQYF. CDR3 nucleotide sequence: TGCAGCGTTTCAGACTACGAGCAGTACTTC.

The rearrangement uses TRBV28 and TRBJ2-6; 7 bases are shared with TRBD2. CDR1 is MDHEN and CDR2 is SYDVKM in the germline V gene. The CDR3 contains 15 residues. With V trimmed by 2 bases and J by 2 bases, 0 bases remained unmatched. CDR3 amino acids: CASSLRGAGANVLTF. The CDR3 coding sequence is TGTGCCAGCAGTTTACGGGGGGCTGGGGCCAACGTCCTGACTTTC.

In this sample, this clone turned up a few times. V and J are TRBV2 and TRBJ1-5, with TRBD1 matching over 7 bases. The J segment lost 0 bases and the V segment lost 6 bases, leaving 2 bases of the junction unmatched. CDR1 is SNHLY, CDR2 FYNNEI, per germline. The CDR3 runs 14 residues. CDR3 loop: CASRTGSSNQPQHF. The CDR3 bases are TGTGCCAGCAGGACAGGGTCTAGCAATCAGCCCCAGCATTTT. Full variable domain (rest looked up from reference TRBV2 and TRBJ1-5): EPEVTQTPSHQVTQMGQEVILRCVPISNHLYFYWYRQILGQKVEFLVSFYNNEISEKSEIFDDQFSVERPDGSNFTLKIRSTKLEDSAMYFCASRTGSSNQPQHFGDGTRLSIL.

The CDR3 sequence is CASSLRGDFVSYNEQFF. CDR3 bases: TGTGCCAGCAGCCTCCGTGGGGACTTCGTTTCTTACAATGAGCAGTTCTTC. This rearrangement joins TRBV4-2 to TRBJ2-1; TRBD2 might be the D (6 bases). The CDR3 is made up of 17 amino acids. V lost 4 bases to trimming and J lost 4 bases, with 20 bases between them. Germline-derived CDR1 and CDR2 are LGHNA and YNFKEQ.

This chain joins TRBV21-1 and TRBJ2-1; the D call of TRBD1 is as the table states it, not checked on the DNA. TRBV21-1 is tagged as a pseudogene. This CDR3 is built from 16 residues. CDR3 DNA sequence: TGTGCCAGCAGCTCCCACAGGGGGCGTACGTACAATGAGCAGTTCTTC. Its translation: CASSSHRGRTYNEQFF.

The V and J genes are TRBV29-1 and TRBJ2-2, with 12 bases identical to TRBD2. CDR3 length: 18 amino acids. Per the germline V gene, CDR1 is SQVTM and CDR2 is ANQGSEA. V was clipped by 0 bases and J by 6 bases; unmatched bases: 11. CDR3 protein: CSVEDRGPLAGGSGELFF. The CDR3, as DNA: TGCAGCGTTGAAGATCGGGGGCCACTAGCGGGAGGATCCGGGGAGCTGTTTTTT.

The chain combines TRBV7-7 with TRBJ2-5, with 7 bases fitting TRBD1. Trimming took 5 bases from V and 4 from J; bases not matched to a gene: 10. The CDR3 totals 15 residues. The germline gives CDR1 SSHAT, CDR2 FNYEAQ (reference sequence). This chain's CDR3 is CASSQQGTATETQYF. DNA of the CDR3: TGTGCCAGCAGCCAGCAAGGGACAGCAACAGAGACCCAGTACTTC.

CDR3 region: CASSPGGNYGYTF. The CDR3 region has the DNA TGTGCCAGCAGTCCCGGGGGAAACTATGGCTACACCTTC. V and J are TRBV27 and TRBJ1-2; D is possibly TRBD1 (5 bases). CDR3 length: 13 amino acids. V gave up 5 bases and J gave up 2 bases, with 9 bases separating them. Germline CDR1 MNHEY, CDR2 SMNVEV (reference sequence).